Sequencing of this T cell receptor beta chain was carried out in a study of cytomegalovirus exposure and HLA in healthy donors. Overall study: The same platform as the approximately 670 first-cohort repertoires was used for the roughly 130 validation repertoires, a later analysis reported. General study findings and limits: The study recorded over 150 TCR beta chains that were cytomegalovirus-associated. Most TCR sequences were rare, but some public TCRs occurred in many donors.

Regarding this clone: The antigen is undetermined.

Here immunoSEQ multiplex PCR was the method, and the copy in TCRdb shows in-frame clones only, minus some. This sample yields roughly 120,000 clones, of which about 82% are seen a single time; 4.9% belongs to the top ten. This CDR3 contains 13 residues. V was clipped by 1 base and J by 1 base, with 5 bases between them. The germline gives CDR1 SGHDN, CDR2 FVKESK. The rearrangement joins TRBV14 to TRBJ2-7, with no clear D. The TCR originated in a man younger than 35 in good health and CMV-seronegative. Sequenced sample: PBMCs. The CDR3 here is CASSQVRSYEQYF. The CDR3 DNA follows: TGTGCCAGCAGCCAAGTCCGTTCCTACGAGCAGTACTTC.